This record looks at one TCR beta chain sequence and its context. This sample stems from a study of PD-1 blockade in classical Hodgkin lymphoma. Relapse after autologous stem cell transplantation occurred in every patient, and brentuximab vedotin exposure varied. Libraries were prepared by immunoSEQ multiplex PCR; TCRdb keeps only in-frame clonotypes and omits some of them. The sample includes about 40,000 clones, about 90% seen only once; the top ten take 9%. The source material was peripheral blood mononuclear cells (PBMCs), sampled at baseline. The TCR was taken from a human donor with classical Hodgkin lymphoma.

CDR3 loop: CASRTLEKLFF. CDR3 DNA sequence: TGTGCCAGCAGGACCTTAGAAAAACTGTTTTTT. This sequence joins TRBV6-5 and TRBJ1-4, with D hard to call. CDR1 is MNHEY and CDR2 is SVGAGI in the germline V gene. This CDR3 has 11 residues. Trimming stripped 6 bases from V and 8 bases from J, with 7 bases between.